The subject of this entry is one T cell receptor beta chain. What it binds is unknown. The CDR3 extends over 14 amino acids. The V end was cut by 2 bases, the J end by 5 bases, with 9 bases between. Germline V gives CDR1 SGHAT, CDR2 FQNNGV. These data come from a study of T cell responses to AZD1222 COVID-19 vaccine. Study observations and caveats: White British people made up most donors, females outnumbered males, and clonal diversity was possibly underestimated. Two doses of AZD1222 preceded a rise in Spike-specific TCR breadth and depth. AZD1222 recipients seropositive at baseline numbered only 5 to 7. Spike-wide coverage was observed for vaccine-associated CD4 TCRs, with dominant responses at 160-218 and 743-854.

Sequencing used immunoSEQ multiplex PCR; TCRdb keeps in-frame clones, though not all of them. The sample has under 150,000 clones; 90% are singletons. The receptor was derived from an adult who received the AZD1222 COVID-19 vaccine. This material consisted of peripheral blood, taken 28 days after the second AZD1222 dose. The chain recombines TRBV11-2 with TRBJ1-4; D is unclear. The DNA of the CDR3 is TGTGCCAGCAGCTTAACCGGCGTAAATGAAAAACTGTTTTTT. Protein product: CASSLTGVNEKLFF.